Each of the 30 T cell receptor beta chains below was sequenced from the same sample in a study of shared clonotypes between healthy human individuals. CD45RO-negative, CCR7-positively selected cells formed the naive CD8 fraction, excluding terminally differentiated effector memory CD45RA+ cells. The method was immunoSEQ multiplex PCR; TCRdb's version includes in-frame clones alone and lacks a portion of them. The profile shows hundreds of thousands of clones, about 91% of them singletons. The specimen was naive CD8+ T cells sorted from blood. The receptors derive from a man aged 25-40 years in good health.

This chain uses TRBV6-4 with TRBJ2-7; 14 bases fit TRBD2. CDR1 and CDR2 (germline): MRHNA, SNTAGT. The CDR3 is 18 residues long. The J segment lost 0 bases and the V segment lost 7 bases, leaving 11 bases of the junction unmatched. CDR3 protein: CASTLPLGTSGSSYEQYF. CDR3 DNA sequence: TGTGCCAGCACACTTCCTTTAGGGACTAGCGGGAGCTCCTACGAGCAGTACTTC.

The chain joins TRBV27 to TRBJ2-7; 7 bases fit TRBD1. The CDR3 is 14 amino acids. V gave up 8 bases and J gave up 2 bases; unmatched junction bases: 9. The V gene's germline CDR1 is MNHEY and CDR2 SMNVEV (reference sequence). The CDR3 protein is CASRNRTGPYEQYF. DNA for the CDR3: TGTGCCAGCCGAAACAGGACAGGACCCTACGAGCAGTACTTC.

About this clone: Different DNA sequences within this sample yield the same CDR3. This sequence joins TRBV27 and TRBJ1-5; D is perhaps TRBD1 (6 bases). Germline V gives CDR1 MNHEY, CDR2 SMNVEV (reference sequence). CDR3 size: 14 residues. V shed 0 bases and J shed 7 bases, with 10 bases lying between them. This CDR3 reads CASSLSRGSQPQHF. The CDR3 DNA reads TGTGCCAGCAGTTTATCCAGGGGAAGCCAGCCCCAGCATTTT.

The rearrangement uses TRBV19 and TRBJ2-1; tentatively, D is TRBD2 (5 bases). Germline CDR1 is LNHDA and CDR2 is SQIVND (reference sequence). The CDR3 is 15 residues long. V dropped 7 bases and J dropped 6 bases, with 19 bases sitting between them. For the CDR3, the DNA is TGTGCCAGTACCCTATCAAGTGGACTCTTCAATGAGCAGTTCTTC. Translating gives CASTLSSGLFNEQFF.

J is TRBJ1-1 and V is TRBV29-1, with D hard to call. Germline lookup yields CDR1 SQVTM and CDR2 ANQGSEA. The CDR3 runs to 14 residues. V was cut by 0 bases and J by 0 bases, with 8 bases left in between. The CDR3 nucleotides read TGCAGCGTTGAAGAGCCCGGGGTGAACACTGAAGCTTTCTTT. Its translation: CSVEEPGVNTEAFF. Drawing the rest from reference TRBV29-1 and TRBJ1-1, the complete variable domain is SAVISQKPSRDICQRGTSLTIQCQVDSQVTMMFWYRQQPGQSLTLIATANQGSEATYESGFVIDKFPISRPNLTFSTLTVSNMSPEDSSIYLCSVEEPGVNTEAFFGQGTRLTVV.

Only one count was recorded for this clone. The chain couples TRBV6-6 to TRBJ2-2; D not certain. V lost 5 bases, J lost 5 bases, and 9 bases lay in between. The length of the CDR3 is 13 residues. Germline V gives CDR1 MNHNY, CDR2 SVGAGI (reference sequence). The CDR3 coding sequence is TGTGCCAGCAGTAACGACTTGACCGGGGAGCTGTTTTTT. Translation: CASSNDLTGELFF.

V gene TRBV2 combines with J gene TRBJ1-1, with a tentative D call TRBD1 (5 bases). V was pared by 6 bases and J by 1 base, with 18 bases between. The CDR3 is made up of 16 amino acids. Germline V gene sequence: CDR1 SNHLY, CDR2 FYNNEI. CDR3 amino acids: CASRGRQATWNTEAFF. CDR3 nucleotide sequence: TGTGCCAGCAGGGGGCGACAAGCTACTTGGAACACTGAAGCTTTCTTT.

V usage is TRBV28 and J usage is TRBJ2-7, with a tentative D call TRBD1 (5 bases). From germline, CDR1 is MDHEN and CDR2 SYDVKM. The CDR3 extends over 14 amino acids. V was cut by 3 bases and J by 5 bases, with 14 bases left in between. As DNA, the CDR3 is TGTGCCAGCAGTTTCGCCGTTAGGGGAAACGAGCAGTACTTC. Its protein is CASSFAVRGNEQYF.

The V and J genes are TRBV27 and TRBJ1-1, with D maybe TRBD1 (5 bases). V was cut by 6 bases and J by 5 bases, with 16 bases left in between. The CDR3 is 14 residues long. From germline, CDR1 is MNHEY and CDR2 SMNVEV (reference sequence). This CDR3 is CASRFLGGDTEAFF. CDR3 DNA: TGTGCCAGCAGGTTTCTGGGGGGAGATACTGAAGCTTTCTTT.

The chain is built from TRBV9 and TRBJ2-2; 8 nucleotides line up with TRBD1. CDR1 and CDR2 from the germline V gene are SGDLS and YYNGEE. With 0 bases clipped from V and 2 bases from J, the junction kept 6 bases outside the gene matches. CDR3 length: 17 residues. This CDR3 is CASSVERTGLNTGELFF. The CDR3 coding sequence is TGTGCCAGCAGCGTAGAACGGACAGGGCTTAACACCGGGGAGCTGTTTTTT.

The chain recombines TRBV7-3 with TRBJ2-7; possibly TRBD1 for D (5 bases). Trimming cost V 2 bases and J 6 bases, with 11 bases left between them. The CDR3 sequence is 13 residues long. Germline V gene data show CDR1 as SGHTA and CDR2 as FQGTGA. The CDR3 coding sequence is TGTGCCAGCAGCTTAGGTGGGGCGCTCGAGCAGTACTTC. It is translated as CASSLGGALEQYF.

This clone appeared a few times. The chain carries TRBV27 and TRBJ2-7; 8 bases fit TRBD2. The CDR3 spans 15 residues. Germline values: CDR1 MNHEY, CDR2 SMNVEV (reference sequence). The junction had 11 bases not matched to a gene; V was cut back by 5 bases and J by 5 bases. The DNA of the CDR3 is TGTGCCAGCAGTCCCTTGAGCGGGAGTCTAAACGAGCAGTACTTC. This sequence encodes CASSPLSGSLNEQYF.

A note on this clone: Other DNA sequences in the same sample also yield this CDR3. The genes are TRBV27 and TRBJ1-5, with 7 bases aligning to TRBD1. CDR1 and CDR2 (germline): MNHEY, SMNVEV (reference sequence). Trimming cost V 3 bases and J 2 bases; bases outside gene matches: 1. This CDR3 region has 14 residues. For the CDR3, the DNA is TGTGCCAGCAGTTTCGGACAGGGCAATCAGCCCCAGCATTTT. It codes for CASSFGQGNQPQHF.

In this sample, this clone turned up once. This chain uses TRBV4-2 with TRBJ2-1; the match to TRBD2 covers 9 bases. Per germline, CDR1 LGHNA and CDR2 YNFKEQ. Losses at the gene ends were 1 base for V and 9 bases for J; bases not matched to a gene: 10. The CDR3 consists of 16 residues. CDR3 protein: CASSQGVAGEVGEQFF. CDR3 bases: TGTGCCAGCAGCCAAGGGGTAGCGGGAGAGGTCGGTGAGCAGTTCTTC.

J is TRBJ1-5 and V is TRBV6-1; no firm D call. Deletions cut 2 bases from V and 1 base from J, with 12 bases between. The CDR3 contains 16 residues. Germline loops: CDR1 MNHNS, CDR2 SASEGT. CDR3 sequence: CASSEWARGSNQPQHF. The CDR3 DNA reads TGTGCCAGCAGTGAATGGGCCCGCGGAAGCAATCAGCCCCAGCATTTT.

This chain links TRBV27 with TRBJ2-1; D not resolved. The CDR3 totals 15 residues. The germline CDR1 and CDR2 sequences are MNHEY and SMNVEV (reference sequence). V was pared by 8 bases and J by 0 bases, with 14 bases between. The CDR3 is CASRIGMSSYNEQFF. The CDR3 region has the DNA TGTGCCAGCCGGATTGGAATGAGCTCCTACAATGAGCAGTTCTTC.

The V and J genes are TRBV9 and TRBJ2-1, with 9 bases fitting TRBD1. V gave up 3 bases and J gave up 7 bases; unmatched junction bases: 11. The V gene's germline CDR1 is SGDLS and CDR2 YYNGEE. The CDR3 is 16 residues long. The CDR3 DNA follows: TGTGCCAGCAGCGCCCCCGGCGACAGGGGGGATAATGAGCAGTTCTTC. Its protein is CASSAPGDRGDNEQFF.

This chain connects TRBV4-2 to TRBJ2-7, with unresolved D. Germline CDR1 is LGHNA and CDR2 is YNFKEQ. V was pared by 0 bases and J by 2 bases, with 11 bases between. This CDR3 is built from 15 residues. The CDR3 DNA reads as TGTGCCAGCAGCCAAGATTACGGCAAGCCCTACGAGCAGTACTTC. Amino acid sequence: CASSQDYGKPYEQYF.

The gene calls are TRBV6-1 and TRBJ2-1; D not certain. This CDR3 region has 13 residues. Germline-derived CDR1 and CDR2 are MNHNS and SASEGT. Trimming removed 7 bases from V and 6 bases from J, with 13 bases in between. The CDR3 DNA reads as TGTGCCAGCACTTCGCTGGAGCCCAATGAGCAGTTCTTC. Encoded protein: CASTSLEPNEQFF.

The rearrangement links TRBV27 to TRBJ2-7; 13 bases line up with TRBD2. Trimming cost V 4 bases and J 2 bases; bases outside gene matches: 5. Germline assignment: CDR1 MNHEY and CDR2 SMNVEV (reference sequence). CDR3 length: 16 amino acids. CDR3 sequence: CASSSPGTSGTYEQYF. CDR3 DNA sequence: TGTGCCAGCAGTTCCCCCGGGACTAGCGGGACCTACGAGCAGTACTTC.

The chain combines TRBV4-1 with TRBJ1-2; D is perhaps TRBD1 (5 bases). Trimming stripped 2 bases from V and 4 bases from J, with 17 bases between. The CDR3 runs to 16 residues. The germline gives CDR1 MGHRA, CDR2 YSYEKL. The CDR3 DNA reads TGCGCCAGCAGCCAACTCTCGGGGCAGGGTGGCTATGGCTACACCTTC. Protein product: CASSQLSGQGGYGYTF.

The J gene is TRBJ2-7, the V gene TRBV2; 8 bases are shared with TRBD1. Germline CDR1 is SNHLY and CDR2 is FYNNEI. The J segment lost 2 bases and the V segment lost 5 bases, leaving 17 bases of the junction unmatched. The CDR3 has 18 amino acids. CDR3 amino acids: CASSPPGQDSDFTYEQYF. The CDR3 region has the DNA TGTGCCAGCAGTCCCCCGGGACAGGATTCCGATTTTACCTACGAGCAGTACTTC.

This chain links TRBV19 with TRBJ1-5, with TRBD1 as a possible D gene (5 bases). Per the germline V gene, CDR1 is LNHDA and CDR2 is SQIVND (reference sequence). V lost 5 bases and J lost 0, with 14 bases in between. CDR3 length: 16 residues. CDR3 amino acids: CASSLLTGLSNQPQHF. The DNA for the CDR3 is TGTGCCAGTAGTCTTTTAACGGGGCTTAGCAATCAGCCCCAGCATTTT.

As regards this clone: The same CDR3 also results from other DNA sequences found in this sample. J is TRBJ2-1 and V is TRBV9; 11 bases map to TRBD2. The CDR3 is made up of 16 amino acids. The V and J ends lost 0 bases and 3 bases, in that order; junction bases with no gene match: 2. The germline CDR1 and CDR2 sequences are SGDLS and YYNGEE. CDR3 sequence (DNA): TGTGCCAGCAGCGTAGACGGGACTAGCGGCTACAATGAGCAGTTCTTC. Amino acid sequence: CASSVDGTSGYNEQFF.

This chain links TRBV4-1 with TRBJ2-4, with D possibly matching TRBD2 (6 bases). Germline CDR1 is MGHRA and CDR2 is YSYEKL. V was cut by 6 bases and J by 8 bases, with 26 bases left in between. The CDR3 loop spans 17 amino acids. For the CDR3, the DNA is TGCGCCAGCAGAACAGCAGACGGGGGTCCGTTTAGCGACATTCAGTACTTC. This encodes CASRTADGGPFSDIQYF.

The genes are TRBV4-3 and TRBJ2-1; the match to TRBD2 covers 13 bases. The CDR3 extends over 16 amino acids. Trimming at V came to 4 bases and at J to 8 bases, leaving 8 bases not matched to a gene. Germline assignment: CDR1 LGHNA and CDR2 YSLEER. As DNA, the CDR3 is TGCGCCAGCAGCCCTATGGGACTAGCGGGAAAGGATGAGCAGTTCTTC. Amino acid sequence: CASSPMGLAGKDEQFF.

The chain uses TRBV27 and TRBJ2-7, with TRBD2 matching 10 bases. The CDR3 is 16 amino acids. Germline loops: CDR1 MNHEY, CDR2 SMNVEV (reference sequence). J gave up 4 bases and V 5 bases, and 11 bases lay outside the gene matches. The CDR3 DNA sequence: TGTGCCAGCAGTCCTTCTAGCGGGAGTTACCTGTACGAGCAGTACTTC. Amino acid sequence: CASSPSSGSYLYEQYF.

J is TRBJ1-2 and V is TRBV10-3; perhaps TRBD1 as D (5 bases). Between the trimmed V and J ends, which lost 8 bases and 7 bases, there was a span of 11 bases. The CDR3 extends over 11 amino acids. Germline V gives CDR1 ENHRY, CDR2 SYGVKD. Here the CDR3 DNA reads TGTGCCATCGGCCAGGGCAGTGGCTACACCTTC. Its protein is CAIGQGSGYTF.

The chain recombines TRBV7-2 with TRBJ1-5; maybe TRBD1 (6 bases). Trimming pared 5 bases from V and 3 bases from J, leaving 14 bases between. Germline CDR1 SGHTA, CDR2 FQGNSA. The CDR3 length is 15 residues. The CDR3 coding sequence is TGTGCCAGCAGCCGGAAAGGGGGATACAATCAGCCCCAGCATTTT. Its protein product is CASSRKGGYNQPQHF.

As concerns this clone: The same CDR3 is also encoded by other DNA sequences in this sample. CDR3 region: CASSILLAGGYNEQFF. The CDR3 DNA is TGTGCCAGTAGTATTTTGTTAGCGGGAGGTTACAATGAGCAGTTCTTC. The chain couples TRBV19 to TRBJ2-1, with TRBD2 matching 10 bases. Germline V gene lookup returns CDR1 LNHDA and CDR2 SQIVND (reference sequence). The CDR3 runs 16 residues. The ends lost 3 bases at V and 4 bases at J; junction bases unmatched: 6.